The clone carrying this TCR beta chain was observed a few times. Antigen specificity is unknown. Trimming stripped 6 bases from V and 7 bases from J, with 27 bases between. CDR3 length equals 17 residues. Germline-derived CDR1 and CDR2 are MNHNS and SASEGT. These data come from a study of blood T cells in healthy people across ages. Study observations and caveats: Aged donors had fewer naive CD4+ cells and lower diversity than long-lived donors.

In terms of origin and age, donors were healthy Caucasian individuals from Russia aged roughly 6 to 95. A second about 6 to 11 cycle PCR used barcoded and J-beta primers. Every cDNA was tagged by a template-switch adaptor with 12 random nucleotides. TCRdb ran MiXCR on the 5' RACE reads and lists one entry per CDR3 protein. The data contain over 1,500,000 distinct CDR3 sequences, approximately 50% of them singletons. The rearrangement uses TRBV6-1 and TRBJ1-2; maybe TRBD1 (5 bases). The source material was blood. The receptor comes from a woman in her thirties or forties in good health. In nucleotides, the CDR3 is TGTGCCAGCAGCAAGACTGGGGGACCCTCAAGATCTGGTGGCTACACCTTC. Translating gives CASSKTGGPSRSGGYTF.